This T cell receptor (beta chain) stems from a study of CD8 T cells in ankylosing spondylitis. This clonotype was counted between two and nine times. Its target is unknown. Points from the study as a whole: The clones that were linked to disease were reported to be significantly enriched in matched synovial fluid samples from ankylosing spondylitis patients. CD8+ by phenotype, disease-linked clones were relatively rare in peripheral blood. Roughly eight highly homologous variants formed a TCR beta motif that appeared characteristic of ankylosing spondylitis blood.

TCR beta libraries were made by quantitative 5'-RACE with molecular barcodes. One entry per CDR3 protein results from TCRdb running MiXCR on the 5' RACE reads. The repertoire consists of around 30,000 distinct CDR3 sequences, with 12% to 15% occurring once and the leading ten covering about 40%. Per the germline V gene, CDR1 is MGHRA and CDR2 is YSYEKL. The CDR3 is made up of 16 amino acids. V was shortened by 0 bases and J by 2 bases, with 11 bases between the two germline ends. The source is a male donor with ankylosing spondylitis or in good health (not recorded which). Sequences were obtained from blood. This rearrangement joins TRBV4-1 to TRBJ2-1; weak D call: TRBD1 (5 bases). CDR3 sequence: CASSQDLGRPYNEQFF. In DNA form, the CDR3 reads TGCGCCAGCAGCCAAGATCTGGGGCGCCCCTACAATGAGCAGTTCTTC.